Listed here are 27 T cell receptor beta chains from one sample, sequenced in a study of neurological immune-mediated disorders. Time point in this sample: technical triplicate 3. TCRdb itself ran the 5' RACE reads through MiXCR, one entry per CDR3 protein. This sample carries approximately 28,000 distinct CDR3 sequences, about 15% of them seen once, and the ten largest clones take 4.5% to 5%. Sample: CD4+ T cells from blood. The receptors come from a female donor with HTLV-1-associated myelopathy (HAM/TSP).

This chain connects TRBV10-3 to TRBJ2-1; 8 bases match TRBD2. The CDR3 has 16 residues. CDR1 and CDR2 from the germline V gene are ENHRY and SYGVKD. The J segment lost 5 bases and the V segment lost 0 bases, leaving 6 bases of the junction unmatched. CDR3 in amino acids: CAISESDGGADNEQFF. In nucleotides, the CDR3 is TGTGCCATCAGTGAGTCCGACGGGGGGGCTGACAATGAGCAGTTCTTC.

In this sample, this clonotype turned up many times. The chain carries TRBV3-1 and TRBJ2-1; TRBD1 might be the D (6 bases). The CDR3 totals 16 residues. Trimming cost V 0 bases and J 3 bases, with 12 bases left between them. Germline assignment: CDR1 LGHDT and CDR2 YNNKEL (reference sequence). CDR3 DNA sequence: TGTGCCAGCAGCCAAGATGGGGTCAGGGGCTACAATGAGCAGTTCTTC. Residues: CASSQDGVRGYNEQFF.

Many counts were recorded for this clonotype. The genes are TRBV20-1 and TRBJ1-3; D not certain. The CDR3 totals 13 residues. Germline V CDR1 and CDR2: DFQATT, SNEGSKA (reference sequence). V dropped 5 bases and J dropped 4 bases, with 12 bases sitting between them. CDR3 nucleotide sequence: TGCAGTGCTGGTCGCGGAGGAGGAAACACCATATATTTT. It encodes CSAGRGGGNTIYF.

This clonotype was recorded many times. V and J are TRBV5-1 and TRBJ1-1, with 9 positions matching TRBD1. V gave up 2 bases and J gave up 0 bases; unmatched junction bases: 2. This CDR3 spans 15 amino acids. Germline V gene lookup returns CDR1 SGHRS and CDR2 YFSETQ. The CDR3 reads CASSFGTGLNTEAFF. DNA for the CDR3: TGCGCCAGCAGCTTCGGGACAGGGTTGAACACTGAAGCTTTCTTT.

This clonotype is categorized as medium-sized (0.01 to 0.1%). Here the CDR3 reads CSAAIPQGWGQPQHF. The CDR3, as DNA: TGCAGTGCTGCCATCCCCCAGGGTTGGGGTCAGCCCCAGCATTTT. This sequence joins TRBV20-1 and TRBJ1-5; a weak D match, TRBD1 (5 bases). Trimming removed 5 bases at V and 6 bases at J, with 20 bases between. CDR1 and CDR2 (germline): DFQATT, SNEGSKA (reference sequence). The CDR3 length is 15 residues.

This clonotype was counted ten times or more. The DNA of the CDR3 is TGTGCCATCAGTGAGCGTGGGGCTAGGAACACCGGGGAGCTGTTTTTT. It specifies CAISERGARNTGELFF. The chain combines TRBV10-3 with TRBJ2-2; possible D gene TRBD1, 5 bases. Germline-derived CDR1 and CDR2 are ENHRY and SYGVKD. The CDR3 runs 16 residues. V lost 2 bases, J lost 1 base, and 11 bases lay in between.

Many counts were recorded for this clonotype. The gene calls are TRBV20-1 and TRBJ1-3; D gene uncertain. The germline CDR1 and CDR2 sequences are DFQATT and SNEGSKA (reference sequence). The CDR3 covers 14 residues. V lost 5 bases and J 8 bases, leaving 19 bases between the germline ends. In nucleotides, the CDR3 is TGCAGTGCTGCCGGCGTCGGGTCGGGATACACCATATATTTT. It yields the protein CSAAGVGSGYTIYF.

Turning to this clonotype: One end of the junction does not line up with germline, which may come from a read error. The chain couples TRBV20-1 to TRBJ2-2; possible D gene TRBD1, 5 bases. Per germline, CDR1 DFQATT and CDR2 SNEGSKA (reference sequence). The CDR3 is 15 amino acids. CDR3 bases: TGCAGTGATAGATTAACAGGTAGGGACACCGGGGAGCTGTTTTTT. It specifies CSDRLTGRDTGELFF.

This clonotype was seen ten or more times. The gene calls are TRBV5-6 and TRBJ2-3, with D uncertain. Looked up from germline, CDR1 is SGHDT and CDR2 is YYEEEE. V lost 0 bases and J lost 4, with 6 bases in between. The CDR3 is 13 residues long. The DNA of the CDR3 is TGTGCCAGCAGCTTGGGTACTTCAGATACGCAGTATTTT. Its protein product is CASSLGTSDTQYF.

This clonotype was recorded many times. V usage is TRBV28 and J usage is TRBJ2-3; possible D gene TRBD1, 8 bases. Germline V gives CDR1 MDHEN, CDR2 SYDVKM. The CDR3 is made up of 17 amino acids. Trimming shortened V by 5 bases and J by 6 bases, and 24 bases separated the two germline ends. The CDR3 sequence: CASSTIGQGGGDDTQYF. CDR3 DNA sequence: TGTGCCAGCAGTACAATCGGACAGGGCGGGGGCGACGATACGCAGTATTTT.

The sample holds many counts of this clonotype. The CDR3 spells CASSLKLAGGPIEQYF. CDR3 DNA: TGCGCCAGCAGCTTGAAACTAGCGGGGGGGCCCATCGAGCAGTACTTC. The chain joins TRBV5-1 to TRBJ2-7; 13 bases align to TRBD2. Trimming cost V 1 base and J 6 bases; bases outside gene matches: 7. Germline V gene lookup returns CDR1 SGHRS and CDR2 YFSETQ. The CDR3 covers 16 residues.

The chain recombines TRBV7-9 with TRBJ2-2; D gene uncertain. The ends were cut back, 10 bases at V and 2 bases at J, with 14 bases in the middle. Looked up from germline, CDR1 is SEHNR and CDR2 is FQNEAQ (reference sequence). The CDR3 has 14 amino acids. The DNA of the CDR3 is TGTGCCAAATCTCGGGTAGGAAACACCGGGGAGCTGTTTTTT. Amino acids: CAKSRVGNTGELFF.

This clonotype was observed many times. J is TRBJ1-6 and V is TRBV5-1; D remains unclear. Germline V lookup: CDR1 SGHRS, CDR2 YFSETQ. V was cut by 3 bases and J by 8 bases, with 15 bases left in between. This CDR3 has 15 amino acids. CDR3 sequence: CASSSSRTVDSPLHF. The CDR3 DNA reads TGCGCCAGCAGCTCCTCTCGGACGGTGGATTCACCCCTCCACTTT.

This clonotype was seen ten or more times. This chain joins TRBV4-1 and TRBJ2-5, with D unresolved. CDR1 is MGHRA and CDR2 is YSYEKL in the germline V gene. This CDR3 contains 16 residues. The V gene lost 1 base and the J gene lost 5 bases, with 17 bases spanning the gap. This CDR3 reads CASSQVVAVGLETQYF. DNA of the CDR3: TGCGCCAGCAGCCAAGTGGTGGCAGTGGGCCTCGAGACCCAGTACTTC.

This clonotype was detected many times. The V call is TRBV5-1, the J call TRBJ2-7; TRBD2 matches at 7 bases. After removal of 0 bases from V and 3 bases from J, the junction contained 6 bases not matched to a gene. The CDR3 consists of 15 residues. CDR1 is SGHRS and CDR2 is YFSETQ in the germline V gene. The CDR3 nucleotides read TGCGCCAGCAGCTTGGTGGCGGGGGTCTACTACGAGCAGTACTTC. Its translation is CASSLVAGVYYEQYF.

This clonotype was detected many times. V usage is TRBV5-1 and J usage is TRBJ2-7, with TRBD2 matching over 7 bases. V shed 4 bases, J shed 3 bases, and the junction held 10 bases outside the gene matches. CDR3 size: 15 residues. Germline-derived CDR1 and CDR2 are SGHRS and YFSETQ. For the CDR3, the DNA is TGCGCCAGCAGCCGACAAGGGAGCGGGAACTACGAGCAGTACTTC. This codes for CASSRQGSGNYEQYF. The whole variable domain, remainder taken from reference TRBV5-1 and TRBJ2-7, is KAGVTQTPRYLIKTRGQQVTLSCSPISGHRSVSWYQQTPGQGLQFLFEYFSETQRNKGNFPGRFSGRQFSNSRSEMNVSTLELGDSALYLCASSRQGSGNYEQYFGPGTRLTVT.

This clonotype was seen many times. V and J are TRBV5-1 and TRBJ2-7, with 7 positions matching TRBD2. Trimming cost V 4 bases and J 6 bases; bases outside gene matches: 13. In germline, CDR1 is SGHRS, CDR2 YFSETQ. The CDR3 is made up of 15 amino acids. The CDR3 is CASSPDGSPGGEQYF. In DNA form, the CDR3 reads TGCGCCAGCAGCCCGGACGGGTCCCCGGGAGGCGAGCAGTACTTC.

In this sample, this clonotype turned up a few times. The CDR3 does not end in the conserved phenylalanine or tryptophan, so this is likely a read error. The rearrangement joins TRBV4-3 to TRBJ1-2, with D unclear. CDR3 length: 16 amino acids. Trimming removed 0 bases at V and 0 bases at J, with 11 bases between. Germline assignment: CDR1 LGHNA and CDR2 YSLEER. CDR3 loop: CASSQEWSTPNYGYTI. CDR3 coding DNA: TGCGCCAGCAGCCAAGAGTGGAGCACCCCTAACTATGGCTACACCATC.

At least ten counts were recorded for this clonotype. The J gene is TRBJ2-7, the V gene TRBV5-1, with 7 bases identical to TRBD1. CDR1 and CDR2 from the germline V gene are SGHRS and YFSETQ. The CDR3 covers 13 residues. V shed 4 bases and J 1 base; nucleotides not matched to a gene: 2. The CDR3: CASSPGQSYEQYF. CDR3 nucleotide sequence: TGCGCCAGCAGCCCGGGACAGTCCTACGAGCAGTACTTC.

This clonotype was found many times. V and J are TRBV20-1 and TRBJ2-3; tentative D call: TRBD2 (6 bases). Trimming shortened V by 6 bases and J by 3 bases, and 19 bases separated the two germline ends. The germline V gene has CDR1 DFQATT and CDR2 SNEGSKA (reference sequence). The CDR3 is 15 residues long. CDR3 loop: CSAPQRERGTDTQYF. The CDR3 coding sequence is TGCAGTGCCCCACAACGGGAGCGAGGGACAGATACGCAGTATTTT.

In DNA, the CDR3 is TGTGCCTGTACAGACAGGGCGAGGGCCTATGGCTACACCTTC. Translating it yields CACTDRARAYGYTF. The chain carries TRBV30 and TRBJ1-2; 7 nucleotides agree with TRBD1. The J segment lost 4 bases and the V segment lost 6 bases, leaving 11 bases of the junction unmatched. Germline CDR1 reads GTSNPN; CDR2 reads SVGIG (reference sequence). The CDR3 has 14 amino acids.

This clonotype has ten or more counts. The gene calls are TRBV7-9 and TRBJ2-3; D not certain. The CDR3 length is 19 residues. The germline V gene encodes CDR1 SEHNR and CDR2 FQNEAQ (reference sequence). Trimming shortened V by 5 bases and J by 0 bases, and 24 bases separated the two germline ends. The CDR3 reads CASSQKLPSSPASTDTQYF. As DNA, the CDR3 is TGTGCCAGCAGCCAAAAACTCCCCTCCAGCCCGGCTAGCACAGATACGCAGTATTTT. Looking up the rest from reference TRBV7-9 and TRBJ2-3 gives the full variable domain: DTGVSQNPRHKITKRGQNVTFRCDPISEHNRLYWYRQTLGQGPEFLTYFQNEAQLEKSRLLSDRFSAERPKGSFSTLEIQRTEQGDSAMYLCASSQKLPSSPASTDTQYFGPGTRLTVL.

In this sample, this clonotype turned up many times. This chain links TRBV27 with TRBJ2-1, with D possibly being TRBD1 or TRBD2 (5 bases each). Between the trimmed V and J ends, which lost 3 bases and 12 bases, there was a span of 12 bases. This CDR3 comprises 12 residues. CDR1 is MNHEY, CDR2 SMNVEV, per germline (reference sequence). CDR3 protein: CASSFEGRMQFF. The CDR3 DNA follows: TGTGCCAGCAGTTTTGAGGGGCGGATGCAGTTCTTC.

There are many counts of this clonotype. The chain couples TRBV12-3 or TRBV12-4 to TRBJ2-5, with TRBD2 matching 8 bases. The J segment lost 5 bases and the V segment lost 5 bases, leaving 10 bases of the junction unmatched. The length of the CDR3 is 15 residues. CDR3 sequence (DNA): TGTGCCAGCAGTCGTGCGGGAGGAATTGTGGAGACCCAGTACTTC. Its protein product is CASSRAGGIVETQYF.

This clonotype was counted ten times or more. This chain uses TRBV2 with TRBJ1-6; maybe TRBD1 (5 bases). Between the trimmed V and J ends, which lost 4 bases and 8 bases, there was a span of 9 bases. The germline gives CDR1 SNHLY, CDR2 FYNNEI. The CDR3 contains 13 residues. CDR3 bases: TGTGCCAGCAGTGGCCAGGGTGATTCACCCCTCCACTTT. Its protein is CASSGQGDSPLHF.

There are many counts of this clonotype. This rearrangement joins TRBV6-5 to TRBJ2-7, with D maybe TRBD1 (6 bases). CDR1 is MNHEY and CDR2 is SVGAGI in the germline V gene. CDR3 length equals 15 residues. Trimming removed 2 bases from V and 3 bases from J, with 14 bases in between. This chain's CDR3 is CASSYRVTGLYEQYF. The CDR3 nucleotides read TGTGCCAGCAGTTACAGGGTGACAGGCCTCTACGAGCAGTACTTC.

The chain recombines TRBV2 with TRBJ2-1; no firm D call. CDR3 length: 13 amino acids. The germline V gene has CDR1 SNHLY and CDR2 FYNNEI. The germline V and J ends were trimmed by 6 bases and 10 bases, with 16 bases remaining between them. The CDR3 loop reads CASRQLTGREQFF. CDR3 bases: TGTGCCAGCAGGCAACTAACGGGCAGAGAGCAGTTCTTC.